The sequence of this TCR beta chain was determined in a study of T cells in localized non-small cell lung cancer. Note on this clone: Its antigen remains unknown.

Study outcomes and limitations: Adjacent lung exhibited a median of about 50 among the 100 most abundant tumor clones. Uninvolved adjacent lung had the highest recorded T cell clonality, with tumor below it. Patients showing higher blood T cell density tended to see longer overall survival. The study sequenced only one region of the tumor. As a result, intratumor heterogeneity could not be excluded and remains possible.

Profiled with immunoSEQ multiplex PCR; TCRdb holds only in-frame clones, not every one. The repertoire holds about 82,000 clones, with about 78% as singletons. The input for sequencing was PBMCs, taken before any cancer treatment. This clonotype was obtained from a man between 40 and 75 years old with stage II squamous cell lung carcinoma.

The CDR3 region is CASSLAPGQGGETQYF. CDR3 coding DNA: TGTGCCAGCAGCTTGGCCCCGGGACAGGGAGGAGAGACCCAGTACTTC. V usage is TRBV7-9 and J usage is TRBJ2-5; 9 bases map to TRBD1. This CDR3 region has 16 residues. The germline CDR1 and CDR2 sequences are SEHNR and FQNEAQ (reference sequence). Trimming cost V 3 bases and J 4 bases; bases outside gene matches: 9. Complete variable domain (other parts from reference TRBV7-9 and TRBJ2-5): DTGVSQNPRHKITKRGQNVTFRCDPISEHNRLYWYRQTLGQGPEFLTYFQNEAQLEKSRLLSDRFSAERPKGSFSTLEIQRTEQGDSAMYLCASSLAPGQGGETQYFGPGTRLLVL.